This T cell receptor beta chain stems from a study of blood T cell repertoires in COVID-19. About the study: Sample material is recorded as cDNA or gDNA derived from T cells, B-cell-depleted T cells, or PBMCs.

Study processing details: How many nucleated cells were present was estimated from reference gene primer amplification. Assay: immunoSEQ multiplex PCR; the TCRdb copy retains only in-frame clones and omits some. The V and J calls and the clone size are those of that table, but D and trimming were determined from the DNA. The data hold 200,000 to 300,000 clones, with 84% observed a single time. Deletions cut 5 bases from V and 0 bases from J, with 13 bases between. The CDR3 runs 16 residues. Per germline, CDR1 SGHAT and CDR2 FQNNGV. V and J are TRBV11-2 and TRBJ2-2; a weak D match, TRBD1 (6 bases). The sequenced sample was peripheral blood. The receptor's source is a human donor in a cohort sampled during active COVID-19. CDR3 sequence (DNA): TGTGCCAGCAGCCCAGGGACATTCGCGAACACCGGGGAGCTGTTTTTT. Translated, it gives CASSPGTFANTGELFF. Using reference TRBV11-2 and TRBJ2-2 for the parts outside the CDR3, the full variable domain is EAGVAQSPRYKIIEKRQSVAFWCNPISGHATLYWYQQILGQGPKLLIQFQNNGVVDDSQLPKDRFSAERLKGVDSTLKIQPAKLEDSAVYLCASSPGTFANTGELFFGEGSRLTVL.